This entry lists 14 T cell receptor beta chains sequenced from one sample in a study of CD8 T cells in ankylosing spondylitis. Study outcomes and limitations: Seemingly characteristic of ankylosing spondylitis blood was a TCR beta motif consisting of eight highly homologous variants.

Which antigens these TCRs recognize remains unknown. TCRdb re-called the 5' RACE reads through MiXCR, storing one row per CDR3 protein. This sample yields more than 600,000 distinct CDR3 sequences, of which 15% to 20% are seen a single time; 19% belongs to the top ten. Sequencing used blood, either unsorted or a sorted T cell fraction (not recorded which). The source is a male donor with ankylosing spondylitis.

The rearrangement uses TRBV27 and TRBJ1-1, with D unresolved. Trimming stripped 0 bases from V and 1 base from J, with 9 bases between. The CDR3 consists of 15 residues. Germline loops: CDR1 MNHEY, CDR2 SMNVEV (reference sequence). CDR3 nucleotides: TGTGCCAGCAGTTTATCCCCCCCGAGGAACACTGAAGCTTTCTTT. Protein sequence: CASSLSPPRNTEAFF.

This clonotype was counted many times. The gene calls are TRBV12-3 or TRBV12-4 and TRBJ2-3; no reliable D call. The CDR3 totals 14 residues. With 0 bases removed from V and 0 bases from J, the gap between germline ends came to 4 bases. CDR3 nucleotides: TGTGCCAGCAGTTTAGCGCACAGCACAGATACGCAGTATTTT. Residues: CASSLAHSTDTQYF.

This clonotype was detected a few times. The rearrangement links TRBV4-3 to TRBJ1-6, with TRBD1 identical over 8 bases. CDR1 LGHNA and CDR2 YSLEER come from the germline V gene. J lost 0 bases, V lost 5 bases, and 9 bases had no gene match. The CDR3 contains 18 residues. DNA of the CDR3: TGCGCCAGCAGCTCCCAGTGGACAGGGAGCTCCTATAATTCACCCCTCCACTTT. Amino acid sequence: CASSSQWTGSSYNSPLHF.

The chain combines TRBV19 with TRBJ2-1; no reliable D call. Germline V CDR1 and CDR2: LNHDA, SQIVND (reference sequence). The CDR3 consists of 15 residues. Trimming took 6 bases from V and 0 from J, leaving 12 bases between them. CDR3 protein: CASRGIGISYNEQFF. For the CDR3, the DNA is TGTGCCAGTAGGGGAATCGGAATCTCCTACAATGAGCAGTTCTTC.

The sample holds a few counts of this clonotype. The rearrangement joins TRBV24-1 to TRBJ1-5; 9 nucleotides align to TRBD1. The length of the CDR3 is 13 residues. V dropped 10 bases and J dropped 2; count of bases not matched to a gene: 2. The germline V gene has CDR1 KGHDR and CDR2 SFDVKD. CDR3 protein: CATGQGGNQPQHF. CDR3 sequence (DNA): TGTGCCACGGGACAGGGAGGCAATCAGCCCCAGCATTTT.

Only one count was recorded for this clonotype. This chain links TRBV6-5 with TRBJ1-2; no firm D call. The CDR3 covers 15 residues. The V gene lost 5 bases and the J gene lost 0 bases, with 13 bases spanning the gap. Per the germline V gene, CDR1 is MNHEY and CDR2 is SVGAGI. This CDR3 is CASSTLGKANYGYTF. In nucleotides, the CDR3 is TGTGCCAGCAGTACTCTGGGGAAAGCTAACTATGGCTACACCTTC.

V and J are TRBV7-9 and TRBJ2-1; D gene ambiguous. V was trimmed by 3 bases and J by 8 bases, leaving 14 bases between them. This CDR3 contains 14 residues. Germline V gives CDR1 SEHNR, CDR2 FQNEAQ (reference sequence). Written as DNA, the CDR3 is TGTGCCAGCAGCTTGCTCCCTCCCGCGGATGAGCAGTTCTTC. Translating gives CASSLLPPADEQFF. Filled out from reference TRBV7-9 and TRBJ2-1, the complete variable domain reads DTGVSQNPRHKITKRGQNVTFRCDPISEHNRLYWYRQTLGQGPEFLTYFQNEAQLEKSRLLSDRFSAERPKGSFSTLEIQRTEQGDSAMYLCASSLLPPADEQFFGPGTRLTVL.

This clonotype has more than one count but fewer than ten. The V call is TRBV29-1, the J call TRBJ2-1; no clear D gene. Trimming stripped 6 bases from V and 0 bases from J, with 12 bases between. Germline assignment: CDR1 SQVTM and CDR2 ANQGSEA. The CDR3 has 14 residues. CDR3 sequence reads: CSVKTASSYNEQFF. The CDR3 DNA sequence: TGCAGCGTGAAGACGGCTAGCTCCTACAATGAGCAGTTCTTC.

The chain employs TRBV2 and TRBJ1-3; no clear D. V lost 6 bases to trimming and J lost 4 bases, with 25 bases between them. The CDR3 has 18 amino acids. Germline V gives CDR1 SNHLY, CDR2 FYNNEI. The CDR3 loop is CASSRSPNNEMIGNTIYF. The CDR3 DNA is TGTGCCAGCAGCCGGTCCCCGAATAACGAAATGATCGGAAACACCATATATTTT.

The V and J genes are TRBV5-1 and TRBJ2-1; 7 bases line up with TRBD1. The V gene's germline CDR1 is SGHRS and CDR2 YFSETQ. The CDR3 consists of 14 residues. Losses at the gene ends were 4 bases for V and 7 bases for J; bases not matched to a gene: 8. CDR3 region: CASSGRDSRNEQFF. In DNA, the CDR3 is TGCGCCAGCAGCGGCCGGGACAGTCGGAATGAGCAGTTCTTC.

This clonotype was observed a few times. The J gene is TRBJ2-1, the V gene TRBV2; D is tentatively TRBD1 or TRBD2 (5 bases each). The V gene's germline CDR1 is SNHLY and CDR2 FYNNEI. The CDR3 runs 13 residues. Trimming removed 8 bases from V and 9 bases from J, with 17 bases in between. DNA for the CDR3: TGTGCCAGCGGTTTTGTCGGGGACGGTGAGCAGTTCTTC. Its protein product is CASGFVGDGEQFF.

V is TRBV4-1 and J is TRBJ2-2; D unclear. Per germline, CDR1 MGHRA and CDR2 YSYEKL. The CDR3 is 16 residues long. With 0 bases removed from V and 0 bases from J, the gap between germline ends came to 8 bases. In DNA form, the CDR3 reads TGCGCCAGCAGCCAAGATCGCCACCCGAACACCGGGGAGCTGTTTTTT. Translating gives CASSQDRHPNTGELFF.

The genes are TRBV5-1 and TRBJ2-3; 8 nucleotides agree with TRBD2. The CDR3 runs 15 residues. Germline CDR1 reads SGHRS; CDR2 reads YFSETQ. Trimming took 5 bases from V and 0 from J; bases not matched to a gene: 5. The CDR3 is CASRPAGASTDTQYF. The CDR3 DNA follows: TGCGCCAGCAGACCAGCGGGGGCCAGCACAGATACGCAGTATTTT.

This clonotype was detected a few times. The V and J genes are TRBV20-1 and TRBJ1-1, with 7 bases matching TRBD1. This CDR3 has 15 residues. The junction had 8 bases not matched to a gene; V was cut back by 3 bases and J by 1 base. Germline V lookup: CDR1 DFQATT, CDR2 SNEGSKA (reference sequence). Here the CDR3 reads CSARGGGRGNTEAFF. The DNA for the CDR3 is TGCAGTGCTAGGGGAGGGGGCAGAGGGAACACTGAAGCTTTCTTT.